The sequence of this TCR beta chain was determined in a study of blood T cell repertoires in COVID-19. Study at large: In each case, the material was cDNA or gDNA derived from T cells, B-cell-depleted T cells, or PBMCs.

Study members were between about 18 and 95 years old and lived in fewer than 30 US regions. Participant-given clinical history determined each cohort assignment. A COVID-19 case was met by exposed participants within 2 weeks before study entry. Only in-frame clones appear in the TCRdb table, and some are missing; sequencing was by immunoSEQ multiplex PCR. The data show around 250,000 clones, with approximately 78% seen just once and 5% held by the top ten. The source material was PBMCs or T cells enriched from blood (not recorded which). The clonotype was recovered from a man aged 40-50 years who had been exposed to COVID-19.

The CDR3 DNA reads TGTGCCAGCTCACCAAGGATTTCGGTAGCGGGAGACATTGAGCAGTTCTTC. Translation: CASSPRISVAGDIEQFF. V usage is TRBV18 and J usage is TRBJ2-1, with 9 bases matching TRBD2. Losses at the gene ends were 2 bases for V and 9 bases for J; bases not matched to a gene: 14. CDR3 size: 17 residues. Germline CDR1 reads KGHSH; CDR2 reads LQKENI.